This T cell receptor (beta chain) came from a study of cytotoxic CD8 clonotypes in ibrutinib-treated CLL. General study findings and limits: Public clonotypes, found uncommonly, either contracted or stayed stable on treatment.

Some clones are missing from TCRdb's copy, which holds only in-frame ones; the method was immunoSEQ multiplex PCR. The sample has 40,000 or so clones; just over 70% are singletons. Trimming cost V 4 bases and J 11 bases; bases outside gene matches: 9. The CDR3 contains 13 residues. CDR1 SEHNR and CDR2 FQNEAQ come from the germline V gene (reference sequence). As input for TCR beta libraries, about 2 micrograms of genomic DNA came from cryopreserved PBMCs. On this clone itself: Antigen specificity is unknown.

This sequence was found in a human donor with chronic lymphocytic leukemia. Material: PBMCs, obtained at disease progression, from a patient treated with ibrutinib. The chain links TRBV7-9 to TRBJ1-1, with 8 nucleotides matching TRBD1. CDR3 coding DNA: TGTGCCAGCAGCTCGGACAGGGCTGGGGGTGCTTTCTTT. This codes for CASSSDRAGGAFF.